The subject of this entry is one T cell receptor (beta chain). Its antigen is unknown. Donors came from a validation cohort of some 130 subjects, distinct from the first 666-subject cohort. The data are from a study of cytomegalovirus exposure and HLA in healthy donors. Study-level points and caveats: Among TCR beta chains, those listed as cytomegalovirus-associated numbered fewer than 200.

TCRdb's table, derived via immunoSEQ multiplex PCR, lists solely in-frame clones and lacks some. The sample yields fewer than 150,000 clones, around four fifths seen once. The germline gives CDR1 ENHRY, CDR2 SYGVKD. This CDR3 region has 15 residues. V was pared by 2 bases and J by 1 base, with 11 bases between. The rearrangement joins TRBV10-3 to TRBJ1-1; D is ambiguous. What was sequenced was PBMCs. The sequence was obtained from a man aged 25-40 years in good health and CMV-seropositive. In nucleotides, the CDR3 is TGTGCCATCAGTGAGGACGGCCGAGGGAACACTGAAGCTTTCTTT. Encoded protein: CAISEDGRGNTEAFF.